One and the same sample provided the 2 T cell receptor beta chains below, sequenced in a study of blood T cell repertoires in COVID-19. This table comes from immunoSEQ multiplex PCR, and its TCRdb copy is limited to in-frame clones, with some not included. The sample lists over 45,000 clones; approximately 89% were seen once. The sequenced sample consisted of peripheral blood. The source is a woman over 75 with acute or convalescent COVID-19.

The rearrangement joins TRBV5-4 to TRBJ2-7; 8 bases match TRBD1. The germline gives CDR1 SGHNT, CDR2 YYREEE (reference sequence). Trimming cost V 3 bases and J 6 bases; bases outside gene matches: 14. The CDR3 has 16 residues. For the CDR3, the DNA is TGTGCCAGCAGCTCGCGGACAGGGCCCGGGCCTCGCGAGCAGTACTTC. Encoded protein: CASSSRTGPGPREQYF.

This chain connects TRBV7-2 to TRBJ2-1, with 9 bases identical to TRBD2. CDR3 length equals 15 residues. Unmatched junction bases numbered 11, after V lost 2 bases and J lost 12 bases. CDR1 and CDR2 (germline): SGHTA, FQGNSA. The CDR3 nucleotides are TGTGCCAGCAGCTTAACGACTAGCGGACGCCAAAGGCAGTTCTTC. Protein product: CASSLTTSGRQRQFF.